This TCR beta chain was sequenced in a study of long-term antiretroviral therapy in people with HIV. Germline loops: CDR1 SEHNR, CDR2 FQNEAQ (reference sequence). The V and J ends lost 3 bases and 8 bases respectively, with 11 bases between them. The CDR3 spans 13 residues. Worth noting for this clone: The antigen remains undetermined.

Study results and caveats: ART adherence, viral resistance and therapy changes were undocumented. Across all time points, the repertoire was dominated by clones that expanded before ART.

This was the immunoSEQ v3.0 assay at survey level. Data came from immunoSEQ multiplex PCR; TCRdb stores just in-frame clones and leaves some out. The table lists approximately 23,000 clones, 81% of them singletons. The TCR comes from a young man with HIV. The chain combines TRBV7-9 with TRBJ2-1; the D gene is possibly TRBD1 (6 bases). This specimen was unsorted PBMCs, taken 1.5 years after starting antiretroviral therapy. The CDR3 DNA reads TGTGCCAGCAGCTTCCAACAGGGATATGAGCAGTTCTTC. Translated: CASSFQQGYEQFF.